The entry below gives a single T cell receptor beta chain sequence along with its context. The data stem from a study of CD8 T cells in ankylosing spondylitis. V lost 4 bases to trimming and J lost 6 bases, with 13 bases between them. CDR3 length equals 14 residues. Looked up from germline, CDR1 is KGHDR and CDR2 is SFDVKD. Quantitative 5'-RACE with molecular barcodes was used to make the TCR beta libraries. TCRdb recomputed calls from the 5' RACE reads with MiXCR, one row per CDR3 protein. The sample shows approximately 200,000 distinct CDR3 sequences, 9.5% to 15% of them seen only once. The receptor comes from a male donor with ankylosing spondylitis or in good health (not recorded which). The genes are TRBV24-1 and TRBJ2-3, with TRBD1 as a possible D gene (5 bases). Sample: blood, either unsorted or a sorted T cell fraction (not recorded which). The CDR3 here is CATSDPRVVDTQYF. For the CDR3, the DNA is TGTGCCACCAGTGACCCCAGGGTCGTGGATACGCAGTATTTT.